The 15 T cell receptor beta chains given below trace back to one sample, sequenced in a study of cytomegalovirus exposure and HLA in healthy donors. With 60 Vbeta and 13 Jbeta primers, the PCR was carried out. Only in-frame clones appear in the TCRdb table, and some are missing; sequencing was by immunoSEQ multiplex PCR. The sample has about 170,000 clones, almost 85% seen once. Specimen: PBMCs. These receptors were obtained from a girl under 18 in good health and CMV-seropositive.

This sequence joins TRBV4-1 and TRBJ2-2; 7 bases align to TRBD1. J gave up 5 bases and V 2 bases, and 2 bases lay outside the gene matches. The CDR3 sequence is 14 residues long. Germline lookup yields CDR1 MGHRA and CDR2 YSYEKL. In nucleotides, the CDR3 is TGCGCCAGCAGCCAACCGGGACAGACCGGGGAGCTGTTTTTT. It is translated as CASSQPGQTGELFF.

This clone was seen a single time. This sequence joins TRBV6-5 and TRBJ1-1; D not resolved. The germline V gene has CDR1 MNHEY and CDR2 SVGAGI. Trimming took 9 bases from V and 2 from J, leaving 19 bases between them. CDR3 length: 15 residues. This CDR3 is CASHTSDRRNTEAFF. The CDR3 bases are TGTGCCAGTCACACAAGCGACCGCCGAAACACTGAAGCTTTCTTT.

The rearrangement links TRBV2 to TRBJ1-1, with 8 bases aligning to TRBD1. CDR3 length: 14 residues. Unmatched junction bases numbered 5, after V lost 8 bases and J lost 0 bases. CDR1 and CDR2 (germline): SNHLY, FYNNEI. The CDR3 DNA reads as TGTGCCAGCGACAGGGGTCCAATGAACACTGAAGCTTTCTTT. Its protein is CASDRGPMNTEAFF. The full variable domain, completed using reference TRBV2 and TRBJ1-1, is EPEVTQTPSHQVTQMGQEVILRCVPISNHLYFYWYRQILGQKVEFLVSFYNNEISEKSEIFDDQFSVERPDGSNFTLKIRSTKLEDSAMYFCASDRGPMNTEAFFGQGTRLTVV.

This clone has just a few counts. The chain couples TRBV4-1 to TRBJ1-5; D is unclear. CDR3 length: 14 residues. Trimming cost V 1 base and J 1 base, with 5 bases left between them. Germline CDR1 and CDR2: MGHRA and YSYEKL. The CDR3 coding sequence is TGCGCCAGCAGCCAAGGGCCAAGCAATCAGCCCCAGCATTTT. Translating gives CASSQGPSNQPQHF.

The chain has TRBV7-2 and TRBJ2-7, with D possibly TRBD1 on 8 matching bases. Germline CDR1 SGHTA, CDR2 FQGNSA. CDR3 length equals 17 residues. V dropped 5 bases and J dropped 4 bases, with 24 bases sitting between them. The chain's CDR3 is CASSRQGSLAAGYEQYF. CDR3 coding DNA: TGTGCCAGCAGCCGACAGGGGTCCCTAGCGGCCGGGTACGAGCAGTACTTC.

The chain has TRBV18 and TRBJ2-7; a weak D match, TRBD1 (6 bases). This CDR3 region has 13 residues. V was trimmed by 3 bases and J by 7 bases, leaving 13 bases between them. CDR1 is KGHSH, CDR2 LQKENI, per germline. The CDR3 region is CASSPRTEGEQYF. The CDR3 region has the DNA TGTGCCAGCTCACCCAGGACAGAAGGAGAGCAGTACTTC.

The chain joins TRBV2 to TRBJ2-7; 10 positions agree with TRBD1. Germline-derived CDR1 and CDR2 are SNHLY and FYNNEI. The ends lost 6 bases at V and 5 bases at J; junction bases unmatched: 7. This CDR3 contains 14 residues. The CDR3 DNA is TGTGCCAGCAGGCGTGGACAGGGGGGGGACGAGCAGTACTTC. This translates into CASRRGQGGDEQYF.

This clone was seen more than once but under ten times. The chain's CDR3 is CASSDAQGNEKLFF. The CDR3 DNA reads as TGTGCCAGCAGTGATGCCCAGGGGAATGAAAAACTGTTTTTT. The V and J genes are TRBV6-1 and TRBJ1-4, with D possibly TRBD1 on 6 matching bases. This CDR3 has 14 residues. The germline V gene has CDR1 MNHNS and CDR2 SASEGT. Trimming shortened V by 3 bases and J by 5 bases, and 10 bases separated the two germline ends.

The chain uses TRBV7-3 and TRBJ1-2; unclear D gene. Germline values: CDR1 SGHTA, CDR2 FQGTGA. CDR3 length: 13 amino acids. V lost 5 bases to trimming and J lost 3 bases, with 10 bases between them. The chain's CDR3 is CASSPNGDYGYTF. In DNA, the CDR3 is TGTGCCAGCAGCCCTAACGGGGACTATGGCTACACCTTC.

The genes are TRBV9 and TRBJ2-5; possibly TRBD2 for D (5 bases). The V end was cut by 0 bases, the J end by 4 bases, with 13 bases between. Germline V gives CDR1 SGDLS, CDR2 YYNGEE. CDR3 length: 15 residues. The CDR3 DNA reads TGTGCCAGCAGCGTAGCCGCAGAGGGATTAGAGACCCAGTACTTC. Its protein is CASSVAAEGLETQYF.

This clone occurred a few times. This rearrangement joins TRBV7-8 to TRBJ2-5; tentative D call: TRBD1 (5 bases). The CDR3 covers 15 residues. The V and J ends lost 5 bases and 3 bases respectively, with 16 bases between them. The germline CDR1 and CDR2 sequences are SGHVS and FQNEAQ. The CDR3 DNA follows: TGTGCCAGCAGCCGCTTTGACAGACCAGAAGAGACCCAGTACTTC. Translating gives CASSRFDRPEETQYF.

The V gene is TRBV5-6, the J gene TRBJ1-2, with a tentative D call TRBD1 (6 bases). The CDR3 is 13 amino acids. From germline, CDR1 is SGHDT and CDR2 YYEEEE. V was pared by 7 bases and J by 7 bases, with 17 bases between. CDR3 protein: CASGVGGRAGYTF. Written as DNA, the CDR3 is TGTGCCAGCGGGGTCGGGGGGCGAGCTGGCTACACCTTC. Looking up the rest from reference TRBV5-6 and TRBJ1-2 gives the full variable domain: DAGVTQSPTHLIKTRGQQVTLRCSPKSGHDTVSWYQQALGQGPQFIFQYYEEEERQRGNFPDRFSGHQFPNYSSELNVNALLLGDSALYLCASGVGGRAGYTFGSGTRLTVV.

In this sample, this clone turned up once. The J gene is TRBJ1-4, the V gene TRBV6-5, with 11 bases aligning to TRBD1. V dropped 5 bases and J dropped 8; count of bases not matched to a gene: 7. This CDR3 has 15 residues. CDR1 and CDR2 (germline): MNHEY, SVGAGI. Here the CDR3 reads CASSAAGQGDEKLFF. The CDR3 region has the DNA TGTGCCAGCAGTGCCGCGGGACAGGGGGACGAAAAACTGTTTTTT.

This chain links TRBV15 with TRBJ1-2; the match to TRBD1 covers 7 bases. The CDR3 is made up of 13 amino acids. Germline CDR1 reads LNHNV; CDR2 reads YYDKDF (reference sequence). V was pared by 3 bases and J by 8 bases, with 6 bases of the junction left unmatched. The CDR3 spells CATSSPQGRGYTF. The CDR3 nucleotides are TGTGCCACCAGCAGTCCACAGGGGCGCGGCTACACCTTC.

About this clone: The junction differs from germline at one of its ends, possibly a read error. The chain has TRBV6-5 and TRBJ1-2, with D maybe TRBD1 (6 bases). The CDR3 spans 13 residues. In germline, CDR1 is MNHEY, CDR2 SVGAGI. Written as DNA, the CDR3 is TGTGCCAGCACCCCGACAGGAATCTATGGCTACGCCTTC. It specifies CASTPTGIYGYAF.